Below, one TCR beta chain is given with its context. In the authors' workflow: Amplified reference gene primers provided the basis for estimating nucleated cell counts. Libraries were prepared by immunoSEQ multiplex PCR; TCRdb keeps only in-frame clonotypes and omits some of them. Clonal size and the V and J genes are those of that table, whereas D and trimming came from the DNA. This sample carries 110,000 to 150,000 clones, 88% of them seen once, and the ten largest clones take around 1.9%. This specimen comes from a study of blood T cell repertoires in COVID-19. On the study more broadly: Acute-phase and convalescent COVID-19 samples originated in the United States, Italy and Spain. PBMCs, B-cell-depleted T cells, or T cells provided the cDNA or gDNA that made up the material.

This receptor was taken from a man between 70 and 80 years old with acute or convalescent COVID-19. Sequenced material: peripheral blood.

The CDR3 reads CASSPRTSNTEAFF. For the CDR3, the DNA is TGCGCCAGCAGCCCTCGGACTAGTAACACTGAAGCTTTCTTT. The chain links TRBV5-1 to TRBJ1-1, with D hard to call. In germline, CDR1 is SGHRS, CDR2 YFSETQ. This CDR3 has 14 residues. Trimming cost V 4 bases and J 2 bases, with 12 bases left between them.